This T cell receptor beta chain derives from a study of T cell responses to AZD1222 COVID-19 vaccine. Data came from immunoSEQ multiplex PCR; TCRdb stores just in-frame clones and leaves some out. The sample contains about 180,000 clones, roughly 88% of which appear only once. Germline assignment: CDR1 LNHDA and CDR2 SQIVND (reference sequence). The CDR3 runs 13 residues. Trimming shortened V by 3 bases and J by 3 bases, and 7 bases separated the two germline ends. The sample in question was peripheral blood, obtained on day 0 of AZD1222 vaccination. The chain has TRBV19 and TRBJ2-3; TRBD2 is a possible D gene (6 bases). This receptor was obtained from an adult in good health. DNA of the CDR3: TGTGCCAGTAGTATCGGGGGAACAGATACGCAGTATTTT. This sequence encodes CASSIGGTDTQYF.